This T cell receptor beta chain stems from a study of blood T cell repertoires in COVID-19. Study-level background: PBMCs, B-cell-depleted T cells, or T cells provided the cDNA or gDNA that made up the material.

Trimming left V 5 bases short and J 0 bases short, with 11 bases between. Per germline, CDR1 MNHEY and CDR2 SMNVEV (reference sequence). CDR3 length: 16 residues. Profiling relied on immunoSEQ multiplex PCR, and the TCRdb table lists in-frame clones only, not all of them. The sample lists roughly 250,000 clones; 70% to 90% were seen once. Sequenced sample: peripheral blood. The sequence was collected from a woman in her forties with acute or convalescent COVID-19. V is TRBV27 and J is TRBJ2-6, with unresolved D. This CDR3 is CASSHRLLSGANVLTF. CDR3 bases: TGTGCCAGCAGTCACCGCCTACTCTCTGGGGCCAACGTCCTGACTTTC.